This T cell receptor beta chain is drawn from a study of T cell repertoires in cytomegalovirus infection. Study-wide context: HLA-B-restricted CMV epitopes that are well studied, plus recently identified HLA-C-restricted ones, were used by the study. Public TCR beta signatures marked donors with CMV infection and the matching HLA.

Notes on this clonotype: Its antigen is as yet unknown.

This CDR3 comprises 13 residues. V was clipped by 0 bases and J by 2 bases, with 4 bases between them. Germline V gives CDR1 MNHNY, CDR2 SVGAGI (reference sequence). TCRdb reprocessed the reads via MiXCR and lists one record per CDR3 protein. The sample has 360,000 or so distinct CDR3 sequences; about a third are singletons. The origin of this receptor is a human donor in good health (CMV status not recorded). Some clones in this sample may be carry-over from other donors' samples. Here the sequenced sample was cultured PBMCs, taken from culture after CMV antigen stimulation. V and J are TRBV6-6 and TRBJ2-5; no clear D. This CDR3 reads CASSYSKQETQYF. CDR3 bases: TGTGCCAGCAGTTACTCGAAACAAGAGACCCAGTACTTC.